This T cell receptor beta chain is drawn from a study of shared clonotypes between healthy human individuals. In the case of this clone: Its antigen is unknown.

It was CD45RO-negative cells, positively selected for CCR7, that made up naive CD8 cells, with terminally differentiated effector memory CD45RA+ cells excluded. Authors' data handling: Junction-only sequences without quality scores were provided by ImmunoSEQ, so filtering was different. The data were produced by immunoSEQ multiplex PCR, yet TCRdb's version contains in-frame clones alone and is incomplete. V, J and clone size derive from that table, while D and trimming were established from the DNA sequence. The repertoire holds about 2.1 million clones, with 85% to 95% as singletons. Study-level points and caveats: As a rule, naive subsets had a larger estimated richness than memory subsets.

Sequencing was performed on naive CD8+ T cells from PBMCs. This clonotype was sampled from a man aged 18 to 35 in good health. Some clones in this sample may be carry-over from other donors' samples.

CDR3 bases: TGTGCCAGCAGCCGCACAAAGCGGGAGGAATGGAATGAGCAGTTCTTC. It specifies CASSRTKREEWNEQFF. V usage is TRBV4-2 and J usage is TRBJ2-1; the match to TRBD2 covers 9 bases. CDR3 length: 16 residues. Germline values: CDR1 LGHNA, CDR2 YNFKEQ. J gave up 7 bases and V 4 bases, and 11 bases lay outside the gene matches.